This TCR beta chain was observed in a study of T cell responses to AZD1222 COVID-19 vaccine. Study outcomes and limitations: Unmutated variant regions are reportedly targeted by nearly half of spike-specific TCRs.

Germline loops: CDR1 SGHTA, CDR2 FQGNSA. CDR3 length: 13 amino acids. Trimming took off 7 bases at V and 6 bases at J, with 13 bases between the two ends. Comment on this clone: Its antigen is as yet unknown.

The method was immunoSEQ multiplex PCR; TCRdb's version includes in-frame clones alone and lacks a portion of them. The sample lists 100,000 to 150,000 clones, 84% occurring once. The TCR comes from an adult who received the AZD1222 COVID-19 vaccine. The sequencing here drew on peripheral blood, taken 28 days after the second AZD1222 dose. The chain recombines TRBV7-2 with TRBJ2-1; D gene unclear. CDR3 nucleotides: TGTGCCAGCACGCGCTCTCCGGGCAATGAGCAGTTCTTC. Its protein is CASTRSPGNEQFF.